The present entry profiles one T cell receptor (beta chain) with its context. V lost 5 bases, J lost 0 bases, and 6 bases stayed unmatched. The CDR3 has 15 amino acids. Germline V gives CDR1 LGHDT, CDR2 YNNKEL (reference sequence). TCRdb keeps only in-frame clones here, not all; method: immunoSEQ multiplex PCR. The data hold about 180,000 clones, with around 89% observed a single time. The sample originates from a study of blood T cell repertoires in COVID-19. The sequence was obtained from a woman aged 25-40 years with acute or convalescent COVID-19. Material: peripheral blood. The V and J genes are TRBV3-1 (or the pseudogene TRBV3-2) and TRBJ1-1; 7 nucleotides line up with TRBD1. DNA for the CDR3: TGTGCCAGCAGCTTCGCAGGGGGGATGAACACTGAAGCTTTCTTT. Its translation: CASSFAGGMNTEAFF.